The clone carrying this TCR beta chain has only a few counts. The data were produced by immunoSEQ multiplex PCR, yet TCRdb's version contains in-frame clones alone and is incomplete. This sample has some 100,000 clones, with around nine tenths found just once. The CDR3 loop spans 15 amino acids. CDR1 and CDR2 (germline): SNHLY, FYNNEI. V gave up 1 base and J gave up 4 bases, with 11 bases separating them. The sample belongs to a study of blood T cell repertoires in COVID-19. The receptor was isolated from an elderly woman with active COVID-19. Material for sequencing was peripheral blood. The rearrangement joins TRBV2 to TRBJ1-5; perhaps TRBD1 as D (6 bases). The CDR3 DNA sequence: TGTGCCAGCAGTGAAGGCAGGGGAGATAATCAGCCCCAGCATTTT. Residues: CASSEGRGDNQPQHF.